This TCR beta chain was obtained from a study of OX40 agonist ivuxolimab in advanced cancers. Study context: An agonistic anti-OX40 (CD134) antibody, ivuxolimab, was used to treat the patients. General observations from the study: Expanded peripheral T-cell antigen specificity went undetermined. Compared with CD4+, CD8+ T cells on average had more expanded clones.

Points on this clone: The target antigen is unknown.

Trimming stripped 2 bases from V and 4 bases from J, with 12 bases between. The germline V gene has CDR1 MNHEY and CDR2 SVGAGI. The CDR3 consists of 16 residues. Using immunoSEQ multiplex PCR, the repertoire was profiled, and TCRdb retains in-frame clones only, with some absent. In the table there are about 95,000 clones, roughly 88% of which are singletons. The cohort excluded patients with autoimmune disease history or systemic immunosuppression. The sequenced sample was CD4+ or CD8+ T cells sorted from blood, obtained in a trial of the OX40 agonist ivuxolimab. The clonotype was recovered from an adult with an advanced solid tumor such as melanoma, head and neck, liver or kidney cancer. V and J are TRBV6-5 and TRBJ2-6; tentative D call: TRBD2 (5 bases). The CDR3 protein is CASSYRPGTGANVLTF. Here the CDR3 DNA reads TGTGCCAGCAGTTACCGACCGGGAACGGGGGCCAACGTCCTGACTTTC.